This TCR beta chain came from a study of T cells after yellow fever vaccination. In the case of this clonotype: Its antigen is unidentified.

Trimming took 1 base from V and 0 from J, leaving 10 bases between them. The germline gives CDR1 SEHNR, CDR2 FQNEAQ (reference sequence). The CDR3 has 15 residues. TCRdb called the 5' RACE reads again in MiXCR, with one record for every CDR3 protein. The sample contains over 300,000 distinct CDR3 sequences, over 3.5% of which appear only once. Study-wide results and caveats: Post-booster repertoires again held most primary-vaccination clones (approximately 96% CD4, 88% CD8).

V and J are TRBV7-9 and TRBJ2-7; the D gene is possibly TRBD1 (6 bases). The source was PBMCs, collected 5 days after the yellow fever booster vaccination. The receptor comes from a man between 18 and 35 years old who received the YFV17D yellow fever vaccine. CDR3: CASSLGGRDSYEQYF. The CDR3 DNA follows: TGTGCCAGCAGCTTAGGGGGGCGAGACTCCTACGAGCAGTACTTC.